The clone carrying this TCR beta chain was observed a few times. Its antigen is undetermined. PCR was performed a second time for about 6 to 12 cycles using a sample-barcoded 5' primer and a J-beta primer mix. TCRdb used MiXCR to reprocess the 5' RACE reads, holding one entry per CDR3 protein. The sample carries approximately 690,000 distinct CDR3 sequences, about 43% recorded once. A minimum of 6.5 million PBMCs was isolated per sample. RNA extraction gave at least 5.5 micrograms of total RNA per sample. Germline V CDR1 and CDR2: SQVTM, ANQGSEA. The CDR3 has 12 residues. V gave up 3 bases and J gave up 3 bases, with 8 bases separating them. This entry comes from a study of blood T cells in healthy people across ages. Broader study findings: Long-lived and aged donors differed, with more naive CD4+ cells and higher diversity in the long-lived.

This clonotype was sampled from a man older than 75 in good health. The sequenced sample was blood. This rearrangement joins TRBV29-1 to TRBJ1-2, with D unresolved. CDR3 protein: CSVEVGHYGYTF. The CDR3 region has the DNA TGCAGCGTTGAGGTCGGCCACTATGGCTACACCTTC.